This T cell receptor (beta chain) was profiled in a study of spatial heterogeneity in lung cancer. Looking at the study overall: Alpha-chain sequences were detected in numbers that were consistently lower than beta-chain sequences.

In TCRdb, the 5' RACE reads were re-called with MiXCR into one record per CDR3 protein. Of tens of thousands of distinct CDR3 sequences in the sample, roughly 12% were seen once. Findings and caveats of the study: Expanded tumor TCRs that were ubiquitous appeared in blood more at resection than follow-up.

Documented time point: sample taken at primary tumor resection. No cells were sorted before sequencing. The whole RNA sequenced was extracted from tumor, nontumor lung or frozen PBMC. Remarks on this clonotype: Its antigen is unidentified.

The germline V gene has CDR1 MNHNS and CDR2 SASEGT. The CDR3 extends over 14 amino acids. Trimming took 0 bases from V and 13 from J; bases not matched to a gene: 11. The specimen was PBMCs, collected at surgery. The chain links TRBV6-1 to TRBJ1-1, with 7 positions matching TRBD1. The sequence derives from a male donor with early-stage non-small cell lung cancer. In DNA, the CDR3 is TGTGCCAGCAGTGAAGCGGGACAGAGTTTTAAGGGTTTCTTT. It codes for CASSEAGQSFKGFF.